This T cell receptor beta chain was sequenced during a study of T cell responses to AZD1222 COVID-19 vaccine. V was clipped by 3 bases and J by 7 bases, with 18 bases between them. This CDR3 has 14 residues. CDR1 is DFQATT, CDR2 SNEGSKA, per germline (reference sequence). Findings of the study overall: There were mostly white British donors and more females than males, and clonal diversity was possibly underestimated. Only 5 or 6 people who got AZD1222 tested seropositive at baseline. Unmutated regions of variants are reportedly targeted by nearly half of spike-specific TCRs.

Data came from immunoSEQ multiplex PCR; TCRdb stores just in-frame clones and leaves some out. The data contain some 150,000 clones, over 90% of them singletons. A word on this clone: As yet, its antigen is unknown.

The starting material was peripheral blood, obtained on day 0 of MenACWY control vaccination. The rearrangement uses TRBV20-1 and TRBJ1-1; D unresolved. The TCR originated in an adult in good health. The CDR3 nucleotides read TGCAGTGCTAGTGCGGGTGATTCTTTATTTGAAGCTTTCTTT. It translates to CSASAGDSLFEAFF.